The 10 T cell receptor beta chains presented below share a single source sample, sequenced in a study of T cells in Graves' hyperthyroidism and ophthalmopathy. Amplified TCR beta CDR3 regions derived from RNA transcripts. The HTBI primer set drove a first-round RT-PCR of the TCR CDR3. MiXCR was run by TCRdb on the multiplex PCR reads, yielding one entry per CDR3 protein. The data show around 610,000 distinct CDR3 sequences, with 14% to 15% seen just once and about 4% held by the top ten. The sequencing input was blood. Receptors originate from a woman aged 40 to 49 with Graves' ophthalmopathy.

This clonotype was detected many times. The chain employs TRBV6-2 or TRBV6-3 and TRBJ2-4, with unresolved D. CDR1 MNHEY and CDR2 SVGEGT come from the germline V gene. The CDR3 is 14 amino acids. V lost 6 bases and J lost 0, with 9 bases in between. CDR3 DNA sequence: TGTGCCAGCAGGGGGAATCTAGCCAAAAACATTCAGTACTTC. Its translation is CASRGNLAKNIQYF.

The genes are TRBV6-5 and TRBJ1-1; D is uncertain. This CDR3 comprises 16 residues. The ends were cut back, 4 bases at V and 8 bases at J, with 23 bases in the middle. Looked up from germline, CDR1 is MNHEY and CDR2 is SVGAGI. CDR3 sequence: CASSWIAEVKPKEAFF. The CDR3 bases are TGTGCCAGCAGTTGGATAGCGGAGGTGAAACCAAAAGAAGCTTTCTTT.

This clonotype was observed at least ten times. The V gene is TRBV12-3 or TRBV12-4, the J gene TRBJ1-5; possible D gene TRBD1, 6 bases. V lost 3 bases and J 4 bases, leaving 10 bases between the germline ends. The CDR3 is 14 amino acids. The CDR3 here is CASSFWGANQPQHF. CDR3 sequence (DNA): TGTGCCAGCAGTTTTTGGGGGGCAAATCAGCCCCAGCATTTT.

There are many counts of this clonotype. V gene TRBV7-8 combines with J gene TRBJ2-7; 11 positions match TRBD2. CDR1 is SGHVS, CDR2 FQNEAQ, per germline. The CDR3 is made up of 16 amino acids. V gave up 1 base and J gave up 3 bases; unmatched junction bases: 5. In DNA, the CDR3 is TGTGCCAGCAGCTTAGTGGGGACTAGCGGCTACTACGAGCAGTACTTC. Translating it yields CASSLVGTSGYYEQYF.

The V and J genes are TRBV11-2 and TRBJ1-3; a possible D gene is TRBD1 (5 bases). CDR3 length: 14 residues. The germline gives CDR1 SGHAT, CDR2 FQNNGV. V was trimmed by 5 bases and J by 4 bases, leaving 12 bases between them. The DNA for the CDR3 is TGTGCCAGCAGCCGGGGGGGGTACGGAAACACCATATATTTT. As protein: CASSRGGYGNTIYF.

The V gene is TRBV3-1, the J gene TRBJ2-5; maybe TRBD1 (5 bases). The CDR3 runs to 14 residues. Trimming cost V 5 bases and J 5 bases, with 15 bases left between them. Germline values: CDR1 LGHDT, CDR2 YNNKEL (reference sequence). CDR3 nucleotide sequence: TGTGCCAGCAGCAGCGACAGTGGGTTTGAGACCCAGTACTTC. This codes for CASSSDSGFETQYF.

This clonotype was recorded many times. This rearrangement joins TRBV11-2 to TRBJ1-1; D is possibly TRBD1 (5 bases). The length of the CDR3 is 12 residues. The germline V gene encodes CDR1 SGHAT and CDR2 FQNNGV. V gave up 0 bases and J gave up 11 bases, with 10 bases separating them. CDR3 sequence reads: CASSLDRGGAFF. CDR3 nucleotide sequence: TGTGCCAGCAGCTTAGATAGGGGAGGGGCTTTCTTT. The complete variable domain, with remaining parts taken from reference TRBV11-2 and TRBJ1-1, reads EAGVAQSPRYKIIEKRQSVAFWCNPISGHATLYWYQQILGQGPKLLIQFQNNGVVDDSQLPKDRFSAERLKGVDSTLKIQPAKLEDSAVYLCASSLDRGGAFFGQGTRLTVV.

This clonotype was seen more than once but under ten times. The rearrangement joins TRBV20-1 to TRBJ2-2; 10 nucleotides line up with TRBD2. V lost 7 bases to trimming and J lost 4 bases; unmatched junction nucleotides: 6. The CDR3 is 14 residues long. Germline V gene lookup returns CDR1 DFQATT and CDR2 SNEGSKA (reference sequence). The DNA of the CDR3 is TGCAGTGTAGCTAGCGGGAGACGCACCGGGGAGCTGTTTTTT. Translating gives CSVASGRRTGELFF.

This clonotype was counted at least ten times. The chain joins TRBV4-1 to TRBJ2-5; TRBD1 matches at 8 bases. From germline, CDR1 is MGHRA and CDR2 YSYEKL. The length of the CDR3 is 17 residues. Losses at the gene ends were 2 bases for V and 2 bases for J; bases not matched to a gene: 10. CDR3 sequence: CASSQSTTRTGQETQYF. The CDR3 bases are TGCGCCAGCAGCCAATCGACAACCCGGACAGGGCAAGAGACCCAGTACTTC.

This clonotype was seen at least ten times. J is TRBJ1-1 and V is TRBV28; 7 positions match TRBD1. The J segment lost 4 bases and the V segment lost 5 bases, leaving 7 bases of the junction unmatched. The CDR3 covers 14 residues. Germline V gene data show CDR1 as MDHEN and CDR2 as SYDVKM. Written as DNA, the CDR3 is TGTGCCAGCAGTCTCCTACAGGGGAGCACTGAAGCTTTCTTT. Translating it yields CASSLLQGSTEAFF. The full variable domain, rest sourced from reference TRBV28 and TRBJ1-1, is DVKVTQSSRYLVKRTGEKVFLECVQDMDHENMFWYRQDPGLGLRLIYFSYDVKMKEKGDIPEGYSVSREKKERFSLILESASTNQTSMYLCASSLLQGSTEAFFGQGTRLTVV.